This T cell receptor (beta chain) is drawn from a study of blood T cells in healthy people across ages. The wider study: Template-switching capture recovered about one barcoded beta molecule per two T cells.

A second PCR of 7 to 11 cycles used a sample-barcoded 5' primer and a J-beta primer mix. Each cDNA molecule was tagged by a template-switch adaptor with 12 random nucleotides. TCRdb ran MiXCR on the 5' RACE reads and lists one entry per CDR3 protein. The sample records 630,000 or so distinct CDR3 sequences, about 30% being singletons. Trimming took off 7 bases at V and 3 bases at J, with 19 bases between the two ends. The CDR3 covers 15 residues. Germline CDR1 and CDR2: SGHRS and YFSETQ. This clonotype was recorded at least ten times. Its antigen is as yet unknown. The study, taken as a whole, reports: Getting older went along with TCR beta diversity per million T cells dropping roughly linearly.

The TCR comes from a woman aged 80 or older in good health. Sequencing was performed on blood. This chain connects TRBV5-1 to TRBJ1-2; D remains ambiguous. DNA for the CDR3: TGCGCCAGCCTGCCAGGAACTGTTCGGGACTATGGCTACACCTTC. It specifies CASLPGTVRDYGYTF.